A selection of T cell receptor beta chains follows, all from one sample in a study of cytomegalovirus exposure and HLA in healthy donors. The protocol was immunoSEQ multiplex PCR, while the TCRdb copy is restricted to in-frame clones and leaves out a portion. The sample yields 70,000 to 85,000 clones, around 58% seen once. The sample taken for sequencing was PBMCs. These receptors came from a man aged 25-45 years in good health and CMV-seropositive. Each CDR3 is given with its conserved first and last residue. The D gene is left open where the match is weak. Size is stated for part of the rows, as once, few or many counts, or as a class when the clone is expanded.

>13|TRBJ1-4|few|TRBV10-1|.
CASSDRGGEKLFF
TGCGCCAGCAGTGACAGGGGTGGCGAAAAACTGTTTTTT
>14|TRBJ1-1|.|TRBV7-3|.
CASSLGAGNTEAFF
TGTGCCAGCAGCTTAGGGGCGGGAAACACTGAAGCTTTCTTT
>12|TRBJ2-5|few|TRBV10-3|.
CAIQGGVETQYF
TGTGCCATCCAGGGCGGTGTAGAGACCCAGTACTTC
>14|TRBJ2-1|medium-sized|TRBV7-2|.
CASNTREYDNEQFF
TGTGCCAGCAACACACGGGAGTACGACAATGAGCAGTTCTTC
>16|TRBJ2-3|.|TRBV2|TRBD2
CASRLSGGMVTDTQYF
TGTGCCAGCCGTCTAAGCGGGGGGATGGTGACAGATACGCAGTATTTT
>15|TRBJ2-3|.|TRBV9|.
CASSYDSSNTDTQYF
TGTGCCAGCAGCTACGACAGTAGTAACACAGATACGCAGTATTTT
>14|TRBJ2-5|.|TRBV11-1|.
CASSLTQGRETQYF
TGTGCCAGCAGCTTAACCCAGGGCCGCGAGACCCAGTACTTC
>15|TRBJ2-7|few|TRBV28|TRBD2
CASSSPGTSAWGQYF
TGTGCCAGCAGTTCCCCCGGGACTAGCGCCTGGGGGCAGTACTTC
>13|TRBJ2-1|.|TRBV7-9|.
CASSLYGDNEQFF
TGTGCCAGCAGCTTATACGGGGACAATGAGCAGTTCTTC
>15|TRBJ1-2|.|TRBV5-1|TRBD1
CASSPTPGQGSGYTF
TGCGCCAGCAGCCCAACTCCGGGACAGGGAAGTGGCTACACCTTC
>16|TRBJ1-5|.|TRBV5-1|.
CASSLAGRDGNQPQHF
TGCGCCAGCAGCTTGGCGGGGAGGGACGGCAATCAGCCCCAGCATTTT
>16|TRBJ2-3|.|TRBV9|TRBD2
CASSVGRTSGTDTQYF
TGTGCCAGCAGCGTAGGGAGGACTAGCGGCACAGATACGCAGTATTTT
>16|TRBJ1-3|.|TRBV2|TRBD1
CASSPRGQGGENTIYF
TGTGCCAGCAGCCCAAGGGGACAGGGGGGCGAAAACACCATATATTTT
>16|TRBJ1-4|.|TRBV11-3|.
CASSLLGPGSNEKLFF
TGTGCCAGCAGCTTATTGGGACCCGGGAGCAATGAAAAACTGTTTTTT
>16|TRBJ1-3|few|TRBV25-1|TRBD1
CASSDDRGAGGNTIYF
TGTGCCAGCAGTGATGACAGGGGAGCTGGTGGAAACACCATATATTTT
>12|TRBJ1-2|.|TRBV2|TRBD1
CASHRGDYGYTF
TGTGCCAGCCACAGGGGAGACTATGGCTACACCTTC
>14|TRBJ2-1|.|TRBV5-4|.
CASSLLVGGNEQFF
TGTGCCAGCAGCTTGTTAGTGGGAGGCAATGAGCAGTTCTTC
>20|TRBJ1-4|once|TRBV11-2|TRBD1
CASSLDVPGTGRIGSEKLFF
TGTGCCAGCAGCTTAGATGTTCCCGGGACAGGGCGGATTGGTTCTGAAAAACTGTTTTTT
>13|TRBJ2-5|.|TRBV30|TRBD2
CAWIQRGRETQYF
TGTGCCTGGATACAGCGGGGGAGGGAGACCCAGTACTTC
>14|TRBJ1-5|.|TRBV6-1|.
CASGLGGGDQPQHF
TGTGCCAGCGGTCTCGGCGGGGGTGATCAGCCCCAGCATTTT
>15|TRBJ1-5|.|TRBV4-1|TRBD1
CASSRTGGYNQPQHF
TGCGCCAGCAGCCGGACAGGGGGCTACAATCAGCCCCAGCATTTT
>15|TRBJ2-3|once|TRBV15|.
CATSPLDTFTDTQYF
TGTGCCACCAGCCCGCTGGACACATTCACAGATACGCAGTATTTT
>16|TRBJ1-4|.|TRBV9|.
CASSASGSSSWEKLFF
TGTGCCAGCAGCGCTTCAGGCTCAAGTAGTTGGGAAAAACTGTTTTTT